This T cell receptor beta chain was identified in a study of STAT5B mutations in CD4+ large granular lymphocyte leukemia. Points from the study as a whole: 8/27 top patient clones versus 2/35 control clones were TRBV06-family.

Per the study methods: Lowest detectable productive clonotype frequency was 2.59 x 10-5. Sequenced by immunoSEQ multiplex PCR; TCRdb stores in-frame clones only, minus some. That table furnishes V, J and clone size, whereas the DNA furnished D and trimming. The sample lists 30,000 to 40,000 clones, 65% to 70% occurring once. The V segment lost 3 bases and the J segment 4 bases; nucleotides outside the gene matches: 13. Germline values: CDR1 LNHDA, CDR2 SQIVND (reference sequence). CDR3 length: 18 amino acids. Notes on this clone: The antigen is not known.

Sequencing was performed on CD4+ T cells from blood buffy coats. This receptor was taken from a human donor in good health. The chain employs TRBV19 and TRBJ1-5, with 9 bases lining up with TRBD1. The CDR3 DNA reads as TGTGCCAGTAGTATCTACGGGACAGGGTTAACTCTAAATCAGCCCCAGCATTTT. Protein sequence: CASSIYGTGLTLNQPQHF.